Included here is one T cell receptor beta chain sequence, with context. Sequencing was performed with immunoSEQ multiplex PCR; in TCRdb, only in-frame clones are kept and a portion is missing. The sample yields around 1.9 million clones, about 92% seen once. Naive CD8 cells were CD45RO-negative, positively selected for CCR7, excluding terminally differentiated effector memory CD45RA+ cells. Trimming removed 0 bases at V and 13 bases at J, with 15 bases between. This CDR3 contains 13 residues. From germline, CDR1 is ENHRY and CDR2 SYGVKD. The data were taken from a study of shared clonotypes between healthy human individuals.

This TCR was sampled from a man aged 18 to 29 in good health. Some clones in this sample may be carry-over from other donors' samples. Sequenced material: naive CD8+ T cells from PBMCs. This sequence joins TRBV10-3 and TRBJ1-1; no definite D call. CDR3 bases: TGTGCCATCAGTGAGTCTTTAGGGAGAGAGCATTTCTTT. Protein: CAISESLGREHFF.